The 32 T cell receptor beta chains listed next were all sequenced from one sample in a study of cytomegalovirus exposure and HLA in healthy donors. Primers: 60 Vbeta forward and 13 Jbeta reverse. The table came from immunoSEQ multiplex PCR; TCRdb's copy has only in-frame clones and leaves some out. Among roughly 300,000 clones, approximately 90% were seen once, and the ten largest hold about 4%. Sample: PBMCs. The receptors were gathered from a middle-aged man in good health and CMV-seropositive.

The CDR3 loop reads CASTDRAGANVLTF. In DNA form, the CDR3 reads TGCGCCAGCACCGACAGGGCGGGGGCCAACGTCCTGACTTTC. This chain links TRBV5-1 with TRBJ2-6; 7 bases are a match to TRBD1. Germline V gene data show CDR1 as SGHRS and CDR2 as YFSETQ. The CDR3 consists of 14 residues. V was pared by 6 bases and J by 4 bases, with 4 bases of the junction left unmatched. Based on the CDR3 plus reference TRBV5-1 and TRBJ2-6, the full variable domain is KAGVTQTPRYLIKTRGQQVTLSCSPISGHRSVSWYQQTPGQGLQFLFEYFSETQRNKGNFPGRFSGRQFSNSRSEMNVSTLELGDSALYLCASTDRAGANVLTFGAGSRLTVL.

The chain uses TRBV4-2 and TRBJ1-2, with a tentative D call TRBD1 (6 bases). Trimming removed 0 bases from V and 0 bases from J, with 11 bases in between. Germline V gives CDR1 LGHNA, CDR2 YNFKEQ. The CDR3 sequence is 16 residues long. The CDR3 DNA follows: TGTGCCAGCAGCCAAGATAGGACAGTCCCTAACTATGGCTACACCTTC. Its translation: CASSQDRTVPNYGYTF.

CDR3 protein: CASSPPGTSGNNEQFF. The DNA of the CDR3 is TGTGCCAGCAGTCCCCCCGGGACTAGCGGGAACAATGAGCAGTTCTTC. V gene TRBV28 combines with J gene TRBJ2-1; 13 bases match TRBD2. This CDR3 comprises 16 residues. J gave up 5 bases and V 5 bases, and 6 bases lay outside the gene matches. The germline V gene has CDR1 MDHEN and CDR2 SYDVKM.

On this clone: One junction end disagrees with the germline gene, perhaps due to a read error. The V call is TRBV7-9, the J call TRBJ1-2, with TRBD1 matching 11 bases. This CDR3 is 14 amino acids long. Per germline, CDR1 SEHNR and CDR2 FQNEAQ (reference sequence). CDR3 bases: TGTTCCAGCAGCCTAGGGACAGGGGGTGATGGCTACACCTTC. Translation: CSSSLGTGGDGYTF.

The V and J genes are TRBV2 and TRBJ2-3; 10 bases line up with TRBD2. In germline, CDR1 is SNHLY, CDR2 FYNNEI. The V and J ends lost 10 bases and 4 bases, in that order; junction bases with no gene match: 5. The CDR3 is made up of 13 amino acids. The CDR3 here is CATVAGGSDTQYF. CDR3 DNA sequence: TGTGCCACCGTAGCGGGAGGCTCAGATACGCAGTATTTT. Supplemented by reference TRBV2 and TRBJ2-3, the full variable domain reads EPEVTQTPSHQVTQMGQEVILRCVPISNHLYFYWYRQILGQKVEFLVSFYNNEISEKSEIFDDQFSVERPDGSNFTLKIRSTKLEDSAMYFCATVAGGSDTQYFGPGTRLTVL.

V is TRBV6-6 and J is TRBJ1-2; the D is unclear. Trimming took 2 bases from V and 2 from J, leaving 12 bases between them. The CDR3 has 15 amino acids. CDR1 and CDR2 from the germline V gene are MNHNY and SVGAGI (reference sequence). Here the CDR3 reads CASSYGGRINYGYTF. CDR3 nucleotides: TGTGCCAGCAGTTACGGAGGCAGGATCAACTATGGCTACACCTTC.

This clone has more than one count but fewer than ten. The CDR3 reads CASSLALGPPGELFF. The CDR3 nucleotides are TGCGCCAGCAGCTTGGCTCTAGGCCCTCCCGGGGAGCTGTTTTTT. The chain joins TRBV5-1 to TRBJ2-2, with no clear D. V shed 0 bases and J shed 6 bases, with 12 bases lying between them. Germline CDR1 and CDR2: SGHRS and YFSETQ. The CDR3 spans 15 residues. Full variable domain (remainder filled in from reference TRBV5-1 and TRBJ2-2): KAGVTQTPRYLIKTRGQQVTLSCSPISGHRSVSWYQQTPGQGLQFLFEYFSETQRNKGNFPGRFSGRQFSNSRSEMNVSTLELGDSALYLCASSLALGPPGELFFGEGSRLTVL.

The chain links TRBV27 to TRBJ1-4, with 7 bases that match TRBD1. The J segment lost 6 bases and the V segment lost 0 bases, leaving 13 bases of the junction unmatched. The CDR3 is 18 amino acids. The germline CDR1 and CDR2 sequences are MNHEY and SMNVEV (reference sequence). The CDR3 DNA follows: TGTGCCAGCAGTTTATCAATGAGTTTTGCAGGGGGTGATGAAAAACTGTTTTTT. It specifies CASSLSMSFAGGDEKLFF.

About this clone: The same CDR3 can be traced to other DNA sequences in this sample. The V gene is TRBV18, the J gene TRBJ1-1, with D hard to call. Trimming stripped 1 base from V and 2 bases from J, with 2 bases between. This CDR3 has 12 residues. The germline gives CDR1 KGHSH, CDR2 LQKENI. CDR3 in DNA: TGTGCCAGCTCACCACTAAACACTGAAGCTTTCTTT. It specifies CASSPLNTEAFF.

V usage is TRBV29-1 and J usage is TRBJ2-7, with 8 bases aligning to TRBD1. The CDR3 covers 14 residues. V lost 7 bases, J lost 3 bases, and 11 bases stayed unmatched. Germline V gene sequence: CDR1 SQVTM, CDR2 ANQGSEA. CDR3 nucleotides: TGCAGCGCCCAAGGGCAGGGGGCCGGCTACGAGCAGTACTTC. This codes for CSAQGQGAGYEQYF.

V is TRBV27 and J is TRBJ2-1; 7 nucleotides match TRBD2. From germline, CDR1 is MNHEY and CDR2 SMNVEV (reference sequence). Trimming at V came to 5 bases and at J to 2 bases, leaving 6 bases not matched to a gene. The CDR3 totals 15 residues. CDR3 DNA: TGTGCCAGCAGTACCCGACTAGCCCCCTACAATGAGCAGTTCTTC. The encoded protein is CASSTRLAPYNEQFF.

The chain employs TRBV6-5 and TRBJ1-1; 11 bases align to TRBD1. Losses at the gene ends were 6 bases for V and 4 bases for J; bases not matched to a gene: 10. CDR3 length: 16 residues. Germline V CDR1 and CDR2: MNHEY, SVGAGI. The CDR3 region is CASRYPGQGEITEAFF. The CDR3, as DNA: TGTGCCAGCAGATACCCGGGACAGGGGGAGATCACTGAAGCTTTCTTT.

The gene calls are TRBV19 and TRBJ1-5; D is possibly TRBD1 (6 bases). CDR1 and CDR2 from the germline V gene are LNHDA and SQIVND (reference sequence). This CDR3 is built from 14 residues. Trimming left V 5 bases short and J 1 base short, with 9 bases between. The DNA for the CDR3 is TGTGCCAGTAGTTTTGGACAGAGCAATCAGCCCCAGCATTTT. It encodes CASSFGQSNQPQHF.

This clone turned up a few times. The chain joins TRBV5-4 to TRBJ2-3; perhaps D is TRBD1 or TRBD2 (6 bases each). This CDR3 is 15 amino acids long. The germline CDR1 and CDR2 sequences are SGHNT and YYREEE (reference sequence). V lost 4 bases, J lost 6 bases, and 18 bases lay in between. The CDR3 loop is CASSLEGTPFDTQYF. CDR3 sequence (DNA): TGTGCCAGCAGCCTGGAGGGGACACCGTTTGATACGCAGTATTTT.

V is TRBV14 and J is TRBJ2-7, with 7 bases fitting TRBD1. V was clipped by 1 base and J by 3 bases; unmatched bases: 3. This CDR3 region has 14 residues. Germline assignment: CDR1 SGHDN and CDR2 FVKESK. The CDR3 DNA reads TGTGCCAGCAGCCAAGGGGACAGTGACTACGAGCAGTACTTC. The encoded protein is CASSQGDSDYEQYF.

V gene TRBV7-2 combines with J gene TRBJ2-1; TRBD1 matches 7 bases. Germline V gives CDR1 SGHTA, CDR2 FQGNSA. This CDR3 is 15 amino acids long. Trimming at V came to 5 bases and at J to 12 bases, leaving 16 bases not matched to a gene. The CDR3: CASSPHKQGRVGQFF. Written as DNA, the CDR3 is TGTGCCAGCAGCCCACATAAACAGGGGCGGGTTGGGCAGTTCTTC.

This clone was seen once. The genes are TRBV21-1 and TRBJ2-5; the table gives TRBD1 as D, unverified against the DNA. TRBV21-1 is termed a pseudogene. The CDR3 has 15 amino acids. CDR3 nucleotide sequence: TGTGCCAGCAGCAAAGCTGACAGGGGGCAAGAGACCCAGTACTTC. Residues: CASSKADRGQETQYF.

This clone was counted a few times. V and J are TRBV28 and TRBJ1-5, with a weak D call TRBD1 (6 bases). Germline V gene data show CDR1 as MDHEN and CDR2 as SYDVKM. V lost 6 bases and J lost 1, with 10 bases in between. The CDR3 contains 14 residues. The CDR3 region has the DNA TGTGCCAGCAGCCCAACAGGGAGCAATCAGCCCCAGCATTTT. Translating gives CASSPTGSNQPQHF. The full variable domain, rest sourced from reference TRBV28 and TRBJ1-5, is DVKVTQSSRYLVKRTGEKVFLECVQDMDHENMFWYRQDPGLGLRLIYFSYDVKMKEKGDIPEGYSVSREKKERFSLILESASTNQTSMYLCASSPTGSNQPQHFGDGTRLSIL.

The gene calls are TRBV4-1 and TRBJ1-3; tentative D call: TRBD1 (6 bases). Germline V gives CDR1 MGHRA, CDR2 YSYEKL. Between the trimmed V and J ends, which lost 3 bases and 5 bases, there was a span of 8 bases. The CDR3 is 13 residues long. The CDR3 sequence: CASSQDSRNTIYF. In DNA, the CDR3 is TGCGCCAGCAGCCAGGACAGTAGAAACACCATATATTTT.

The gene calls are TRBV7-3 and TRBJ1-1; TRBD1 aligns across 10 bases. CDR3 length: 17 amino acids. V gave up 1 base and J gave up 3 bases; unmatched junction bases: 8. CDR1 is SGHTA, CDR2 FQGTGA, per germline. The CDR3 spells CASSLRGFGTGDTEAFF. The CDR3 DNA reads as TGTGCCAGCAGCTTAAGGGGGTTTGGGACAGGGGACACTGAAGCTTTCTTT.

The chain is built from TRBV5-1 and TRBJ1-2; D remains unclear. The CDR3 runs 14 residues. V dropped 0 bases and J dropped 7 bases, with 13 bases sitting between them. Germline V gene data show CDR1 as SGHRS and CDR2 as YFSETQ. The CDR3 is CASSLGGYGGGYTF. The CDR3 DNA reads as TGCGCCAGCAGCTTGGGTGGTTACGGCGGTGGCTACACCTTC.

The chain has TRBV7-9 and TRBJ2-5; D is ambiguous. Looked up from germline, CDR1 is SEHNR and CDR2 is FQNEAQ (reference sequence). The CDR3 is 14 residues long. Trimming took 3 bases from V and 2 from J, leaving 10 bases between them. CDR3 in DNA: TGTGCCAGCAGCTTGTCACTTGAACAAGAGACCCAGTACTTC. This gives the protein CASSLSLEQETQYF. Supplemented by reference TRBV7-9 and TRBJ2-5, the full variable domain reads DTGVSQNPRHKITKRGQNVTFRCDPISEHNRLYWYRQTLGQGPEFLTYFQNEAQLEKSRLLSDRFSAERPKGSFSTLEIQRTEQGDSAMYLCASSLSLEQETQYFGPGTRLLVL.

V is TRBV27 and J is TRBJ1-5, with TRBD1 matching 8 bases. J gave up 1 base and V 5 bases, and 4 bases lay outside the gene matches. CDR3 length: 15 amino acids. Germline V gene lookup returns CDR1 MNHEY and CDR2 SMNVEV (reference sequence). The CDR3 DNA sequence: TGTGCCAGCAGTCTTACAGGGGGGAGCAATCAGCCCCAGCATTTT. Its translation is CASSLTGGSNQPQHF.

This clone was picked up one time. CDR3 loop: CASVWDRVGNEQFF. As DNA, the CDR3 is TGTGCCAGCGTCTGGGACAGGGTGGGCAATGAGCAGTTCTTC. This sequence joins TRBV28 and TRBJ2-1; TRBD1 aligns across 9 bases. The CDR3 loop spans 14 amino acids. CDR1 MDHEN and CDR2 SYDVKM come from the germline V gene. Unmatched junction bases numbered 8, after V lost 8 bases and J lost 6 bases.

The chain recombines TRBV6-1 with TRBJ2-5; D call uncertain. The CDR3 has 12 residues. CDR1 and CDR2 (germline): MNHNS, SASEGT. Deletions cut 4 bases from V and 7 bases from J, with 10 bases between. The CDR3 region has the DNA TGTGCCAGCAGTGCGGGTATTGGGACCCAGTACTTC. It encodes CASSAGIGTQYF.

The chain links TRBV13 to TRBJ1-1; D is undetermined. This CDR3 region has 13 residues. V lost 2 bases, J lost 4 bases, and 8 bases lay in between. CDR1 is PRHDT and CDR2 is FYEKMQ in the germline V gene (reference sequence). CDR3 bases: TGTGCCAGCAGCTTAAGGAGGGTCACTGAAGCTTTCTTT. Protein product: CASSLRRVTEAFF.

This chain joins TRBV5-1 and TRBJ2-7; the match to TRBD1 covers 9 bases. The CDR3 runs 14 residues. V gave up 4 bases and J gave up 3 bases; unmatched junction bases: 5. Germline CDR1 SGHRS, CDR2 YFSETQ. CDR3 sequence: CASSPSGQGYEQYF. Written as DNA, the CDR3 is TGCGCCAGCAGCCCGTCGGGACAGGGCTACGAGCAGTACTTC.

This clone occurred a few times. In nucleotides, the CDR3 is TGCGCCAGCAGCTCACTAGCGGGGACCCTCAATGAGCAGTTCTTC. Protein: CASSSLAGTLNEQFF. This chain connects TRBV5-1 to TRBJ2-1; 10 nucleotides line up with TRBD2. This CDR3 is 15 amino acids long. The V segment lost 3 bases and the J segment 6 bases; nucleotides outside the gene matches: 6. Germline values: CDR1 SGHRS, CDR2 YFSETQ.

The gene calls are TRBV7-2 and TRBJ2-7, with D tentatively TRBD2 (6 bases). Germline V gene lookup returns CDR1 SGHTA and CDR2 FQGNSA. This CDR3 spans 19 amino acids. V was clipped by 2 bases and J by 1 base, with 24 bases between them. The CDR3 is CASSLYASGGGLPSYEQYF. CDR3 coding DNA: TGTGCCAGCAGCTTATACGCTTCTGGTGGGGGACTCCCTTCCTACGAGCAGTACTTC.

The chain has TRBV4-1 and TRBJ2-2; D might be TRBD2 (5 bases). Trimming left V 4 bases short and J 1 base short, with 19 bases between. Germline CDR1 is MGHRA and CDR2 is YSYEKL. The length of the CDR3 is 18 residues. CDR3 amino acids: CASSRRGLDDLNTGELFF. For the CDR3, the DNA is TGCGCCAGCAGCCGAAGAGGGCTGGATGACCTGAACACCGGGGAGCTGTTTTTT.

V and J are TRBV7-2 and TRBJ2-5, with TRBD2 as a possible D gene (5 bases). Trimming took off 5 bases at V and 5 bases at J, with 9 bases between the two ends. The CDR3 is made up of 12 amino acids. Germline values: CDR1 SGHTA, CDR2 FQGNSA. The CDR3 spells CASSPTRETQYF. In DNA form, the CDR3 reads TGTGCCAGCAGCCCTACTAGGGAGACCCAGTACTTC.

The CDR3 loop is CASSSVGDREAEQYF. CDR3 DNA sequence: TGTGCCAGCAGCTCCGTAGGGGACAGGGAGGCCGAGCAGTACTTC. The chain recombines TRBV11-2 with TRBJ2-5, with TRBD1 matching 9 bases. The J call may be in error: the DNA end matches TRBJ2-7 better. The CDR3 has 15 amino acids. Germline CDR1 is SGHAT and CDR2 is FQNNGV.